A single sample is the source of the 30 T cell receptor beta chains below, sequenced in a study of beta chain features in type 1 diabetes. General study findings and limits: TCRB CDR3s were moderately but significantly shorter in Type 1 diabetes patients in all four CD4+ subsets.

What was sequenced were expressed TCRB transcripts, since all of the isolated RNA had been reverse transcribed. Assay: immunoSEQ multiplex PCR; the TCRdb copy retains only in-frame clones and omits some. The top ten hold 0.02% to 0.025% of the sample, which has approximately 730,000 clones, 13% seen once. Which antigens these TCRs recognize remains unknown. The sequenced sample consisted of naive CD4+ T cells from blood. These receptors were collected from a man between 18 and 35 years old with type 1 diabetes.

There are a few counts of this clone. V and J are TRBV6-4 and TRBJ1-6; 11 bases line up with TRBD1. V trimming: 4 bases; J trimming: 6 bases; junction bases outside the gene matches: 8. This CDR3 region has 17 residues. The germline V gene encodes CDR1 MRHNA and CDR2 SNTAGT. The CDR3 region has the DNA TGTGCCAGCAGTGCCAACGGACAGGGGGCTACTAATTCACCCCTCCACTTT. The encoded protein is CASSANGQGATNSPLHF.

This chain connects TRBV10-1 to TRBJ2-5, with a tentative D call TRBD1 (5 bases). The V end lost 6 bases, the J end lost 5 bases, and 16 bases lay between the germline ends. The V gene's germline CDR1 is WNHNN and CDR2 SYGVQD (reference sequence). The CDR3 consists of 14 residues. For the CDR3, the DNA is TGCGCCAGCAGCCCATCAGGGCGGCGGGAGACCCAGTACTTC. This translates into CASSPSGRRETQYF.

This clone has a handful of counts. The chain links TRBV2 to TRBJ2-3; TRBD1 matches at 7 bases. Trimming cost V 7 bases and J 6 bases; bases outside gene matches: 10. The CDR3 is 14 residues long. Germline V lookup: CDR1 SNHLY, CDR2 FYNNEI. Here the CDR3 DNA reads TGTGCCAGCATCAGATCAGGGGGTAAGGATACGCAGTATTTT. Protein: CASIRSGGKDTQYF. The variable domain in full, with the rest retrieved from reference TRBV2 and TRBJ2-3, is EPEVTQTPSHQVTQMGQEVILRCVPISNHLYFYWYRQILGQKVEFLVSFYNNEISEKSEIFDDQFSVERPDGSNFTLKIRSTKLEDSAMYFCASIRSGGKDTQYFGPGTRLTVL.

This chain links TRBV30 with TRBJ1-2; weak D call: TRBD1 (5 bases). Looked up from germline, CDR1 is GTSNPN and CDR2 is SVGIG (reference sequence). This CDR3 has 13 residues. Trimming shortened V by 0 bases and J by 1 base, and 6 bases separated the two germline ends. Here the CDR3 DNA reads TGTGCCTGGAGTGTCGGACATAACTATGGCTACACCTTC. This sequence encodes CAWSVGHNYGYTF.

V and J are TRBV30 and TRBJ2-1; D perhaps matches TRBD2 (6 bases). The germline V gene encodes CDR1 GTSNPN and CDR2 SVGIG (reference sequence). V shed 4 bases and J shed 7 bases, with 14 bases lying between them. The CDR3 length is 13 residues. Here the CDR3 DNA reads TGTGCCTGGATAGTGGGAGGTGGTAATGAGCAGTTCTTC. Translated, it gives CAWIVGGGNEQFF. The variable domain in full, completed from reference TRBV30 and TRBJ2-1, reads SQTIHQWPATLVQPVGSPLSLECTVEGTSNPNLYWYRQAAGRGLQLLFYSVGIGQISSEVPQNLSASRPQDRQFILSSKKLLLSDSGFYLCAWIVGGGNEQFFGPGTRLTVL.

This chain links TRBV2 with TRBJ2-7; the match to TRBD1 covers 10 bases. This CDR3 has 14 amino acids. From germline, CDR1 is SNHLY and CDR2 FYNNEI. The V segment lost 3 bases and the J segment 6 bases; nucleotides outside the gene matches: 5. CDR3 sequence reads: CASSDRTGGSEQYF. CDR3 DNA: TGTGCCAGCAGTGACCGGACAGGGGGGAGCGAGCAGTACTTC.

This clone was counted between two and nine times. The rearrangement uses TRBV7-8 and TRBJ1-4; D call uncertain. Trimming stripped 1 base from V and 5 bases from J, with 11 bases between. Germline V gives CDR1 SGHVS, CDR2 FQNEAQ. The CDR3 has 15 amino acids. The CDR3, as DNA: TGTGCCAGCAGCTTAGGGAGGCGGCCGAATGAAAAACTGTTTTTT. Its protein product is CASSLGRRPNEKLFF.

V usage is TRBV11-3 and J usage is TRBJ1-1; D ambiguous. The CDR3 runs to 14 residues. The germline V gene encodes CDR1 SGHNT and CDR2 YENEEA. The ends were cut back, 0 bases at V and 4 bases at J, with 9 bases in the middle. CDR3 coding DNA: TGTGCCAGCAGCTTAGATGGTGGGTCCACTGAAGCTTTCTTT. Protein product: CASSLDGGSTEAFF.

This clone showed up just a few times. CDR3 in DNA: TGTGCCAGCAGCTCCTACCCCTGGGTTGTTCGGGACAGGAACATTCAGTACTTC. As protein: CASSSYPWVVRDRNIQYF. This chain joins TRBV7-2 and TRBJ2-4, with 8 bases lining up with TRBD1. This CDR3 region has 18 residues. The V gene end was trimmed by 4 bases and the J gene end by 7 bases; junction bases not matched to a gene: 18. Germline CDR1 and CDR2: SGHTA and FQGNSA.

The J gene is TRBJ2-7, the V gene TRBV28, with D perhaps matching TRBD1 or TRBD2 (5 bases each). Germline values: CDR1 MDHEN, CDR2 SYDVKM. This CDR3 has 13 amino acids. Trimming stripped 6 bases from V and 0 bases from J, with 9 bases between. CDR3 coding DNA: TGTGCCAGCAGCTGGGGACGCTCCTACGAGCAGTACTTC. This codes for CASSWGRSYEQYF.

This clone appeared a few times. The chain recombines TRBV28 with TRBJ1-2; D is undetermined. The CDR3 length is 12 residues. Per germline, CDR1 MDHEN and CDR2 SYDVKM. Trimming took off 8 bases at V and 2 bases at J, with 9 bases between the two ends. CDR3 region: CASAAGNYGYTF. The CDR3 DNA is TGTGCCAGCGCGGCGGGGAACTATGGCTACACCTTC.

The sample holds a few counts of this clone. This rearrangement joins TRBV27 to TRBJ2-1; D call uncertain. The CDR3 sequence is 12 residues long. The ends were cut back, 6 bases at V and 8 bases at J, with 11 bases in the middle. Germline-derived CDR1 and CDR2 are MNHEY and SMNVEV (reference sequence). DNA for the CDR3: TGTGCCAGCAGCCCGCTTAAGGATGAGCAGTTCTTC. This sequence encodes CASSPLKDEQFF.

This rearrangement joins TRBV5-6 to TRBJ1-3; the D is unclear. Germline CDR1 SGHDT, CDR2 YYEEEE. The V and J ends lost 0 bases and 4 bases respectively, with 11 bases between them. This CDR3 comprises 15 residues. CDR3 sequence reads: CASSLDPFTGNTIYF. CDR3 DNA sequence: TGTGCCAGCAGCTTGGATCCGTTCACGGGAAACACCATATATTTT.

This rearrangement joins TRBV5-8 to TRBJ2-2, with a possible D match to TRBD1 (5 bases). CDR3 size: 16 residues. In germline, CDR1 is SGHTS, CDR2 YDEGEE. V was pared by 8 bases and J by 1 base, with 18 bases between. The CDR3 DNA reads TGTGCCAGACAAGGGCTCGACAGCTTGAACACCGGGGAGCTGTTTTTT. This encodes CARQGLDSLNTGELFF.

The chain links TRBV10-3 to TRBJ2-4; 7 nucleotides agree with TRBD1. The germline CDR1 and CDR2 sequences are ENHRY and SYGVKD. The CDR3 has 16 residues. V lost 2 bases to trimming and J lost 1 base; unmatched junction nucleotides: 5. The CDR3, as DNA: TGTGCCATCAGTGAGCCCACAGGGGTGGCCAAAAACATTCAGTACTTC. Protein: CAISEPTGVAKNIQYF.

This clone turned up a few times. This sequence joins TRBV9 and TRBJ1-5; D call uncertain. V lost 4 bases to trimming and J lost 3 bases, with 11 bases between them. The germline V gene has CDR1 SGDLS and CDR2 YYNGEE. The CDR3 sequence is 14 residues long. This CDR3 reads CASSNDINNQPQHF. The CDR3 DNA follows: TGTGCCAGCAGCAATGACATAAACAATCAGCCCCAGCATTTT.

This clone was counted only a few times. The chain uses TRBV4-2 and TRBJ2-2; D ambiguous. V was shortened by 7 bases and J by 1 base, with 16 bases between the two germline ends. CDR1 LGHNA and CDR2 YNFKEQ come from the germline V gene. This CDR3 is 16 amino acids long. CDR3 in amino acids: CASIARPSMNTGELFF. CDR3 bases: TGTGCCAGCATTGCGCGACCCTCCATGAACACCGGGGAGCTGTTTTTT.

This clone was seen only a few times. The chain uses TRBV2 and TRBJ2-5; the D is unclear. CDR1 SNHLY and CDR2 FYNNEI come from the germline V gene. There are 11 residues in the CDR3. V lost 7 bases and J 11 bases, leaving 14 bases between the germline ends. DNA of the CDR3: TGTGCCAGCAACCAGCAGATTCGTCAGTACTTC. It codes for CASNQQIRQYF.

This clone has only a few counts. The rearrangement joins TRBV30 to TRBJ2-3; 11 bases fit TRBD2. This CDR3 is 14 amino acids long. Losses at the gene ends were 5 bases for V and 3 bases for J; bases not matched to a gene: 4. Germline assignment: CDR1 GTSNPN and CDR2 SVGIG (reference sequence). CDR3 residues: CAWARTSGTDTQYF. CDR3 DNA: TGTGCCTGGGCTAGGACTAGCGGGACAGATACGCAGTATTTT.

The gene calls are TRBV30 and TRBJ1-2; D is unresolved. The V and J ends lost 5 bases and 4 bases respectively, with 8 bases between them. The CDR3 consists of 11 residues. Germline V CDR1 and CDR2: GTSNPN, SVGIG (reference sequence). CDR3 nucleotides: TGTGCCTGGGAGTACGCCTATGGCTACACCTTC. The encoded protein is CAWEYAYGYTF. The whole variable domain, remainder taken from reference TRBV30 and TRBJ1-2, is SQTIHQWPATLVQPVGSPLSLECTVEGTSNPNLYWYRQAAGRGLQLLFYSVGIGQISSEVPQNLSASRPQDRQFILSSKKLLLSDSGFYLCAWEYAYGYTFGSGTRLTVV.

This chain connects TRBV28 to TRBJ2-7, with no clear D. CDR1 MDHEN and CDR2 SYDVKM come from the germline V gene. V was cut by 4 bases and J by 0 bases, with 13 bases left in between. CDR3 length equals 15 residues. The CDR3 region is CASSSPGGNSYEQYF. In DNA, the CDR3 is TGTGCCAGCAGTTCGCCAGGCGGAAACTCCTACGAGCAGTACTTC.

The rearrangement uses TRBV7-2 and TRBJ2-5; 10 bases are a match to TRBD2. CDR1 is SGHTA, CDR2 FQGNSA, per germline. With V trimmed by 1 base and J by 5 bases, 7 bases remained unmatched. The CDR3 covers 16 residues. This CDR3 reads CASSLVGTSEGETQYF. CDR3 DNA: TGTGCCAGCAGCTTAGTAGGGACTAGCGAGGGGGAGACCCAGTACTTC.

In its sample, this clone was seen a few times. J is TRBJ2-3 and V is TRBV2; D not resolved. V was cut by 5 bases and J by 6 bases, with 18 bases left in between. This CDR3 comprises 15 residues. Germline CDR1 is SNHLY and CDR2 is FYNNEI. The CDR3 DNA reads as TGTGCCAGCAGTAAAATAGGGAAAAAAGGGGATACGCAGTATTTT. Residues: CASSKIGKKGDTQYF.

This clone has just a few counts. The chain joins TRBV30 to TRBJ1-2; D ambiguous. CDR1 GTSNPN and CDR2 SVGIG come from the germline V gene (reference sequence). Deletions cut 4 bases from V and 1 base from J, with 7 bases between. The CDR3 is 12 residues long. The chain's CDR3 is CAWKAFNYGYTF. CDR3 in DNA: TGTGCCTGGAAAGCGTTTAACTATGGCTACACCTTC.

A few counts support this clone. This rearrangement joins TRBV27 to TRBJ1-2, with TRBD1 matching over 9 bases. The germline CDR1 and CDR2 sequences are MNHEY and SMNVEV (reference sequence). This CDR3 has 16 amino acids. Unmatched junction bases numbered 9, after V lost 4 bases and J lost 3 bases. This CDR3 reads CASSSNGQGRYYGYTF. CDR3 coding DNA: TGTGCCAGCAGTTCTAACGGACAGGGGAGGTACTATGGCTACACCTTC.

The gene calls are TRBV4-1 and TRBJ2-7, with 9 bases lining up with TRBD1. This CDR3 region has 14 residues. The germline V gene encodes CDR1 MGHRA and CDR2 YSYEKL. After removal of 4 bases from V and 6 bases from J, the junction contained 7 bases not matched to a gene. The chain's CDR3 is CASSLPDRGGEQYF. As DNA, the CDR3 is TGCGCCAGCAGCCTACCGGACAGGGGAGGCGAGCAGTACTTC.

The chain has TRBV2 and TRBJ2-5; 7 bases match TRBD1. Trimming removed 6 bases from V and 5 bases from J; junction bases left unmatched: 9. This CDR3 is built from 14 residues. The germline V gene encodes CDR1 SNHLY and CDR2 FYNNEI. This CDR3 reads CASSARQGYETQYF. The CDR3, as DNA: TGTGCCAGCAGCGCCAGACAGGGTTACGAGACCCAGTACTTC.

The sample holds a few counts of this clone. This rearrangement joins TRBV10-2 to TRBJ2-7; 9 positions agree with TRBD2. Germline V CDR1 and CDR2: WSHSY, SAAADI. This CDR3 contains 14 residues. Trimming removed 6 bases from V and 3 bases from J; junction bases left unmatched: 6. CDR3 sequence (DNA): TGCGCCAGCAGGACCGGGACTAGCCTCTACGAGCAGTACTTC. Its translation: CASRTGTSLYEQYF.

This clone was counted a few times. This chain uses TRBV7-8 with TRBJ1-2; tentative D call: TRBD1 (5 bases). CDR1 and CDR2 from the germline V gene are SGHVS and FQNEAQ. V shed 4 bases and J shed 4 bases, with 13 bases lying between them. The CDR3 runs 14 residues. The CDR3: CASSSRDALYGYTF. The CDR3 DNA is TGTGCCAGCAGCTCCCGGGACGCACTCTATGGCTACACCTTC. The variable domain in full, completed from reference TRBV7-8 and TRBJ1-2, reads GAGVSQSPRYKVAKRGQDVALRCDPISGHVSLFWYQQALGQGPEFLTYFQNEAQLDKSGLPSDRFFAERPEGSVSTLKIQRTQQEDSAVYLCASSSRDALYGYTFGSGTRLTVV.

In the case of this clone: Other DNA sequences in this sample translate to the same CDR3. The CDR3 coding sequence is TGTGCCAGCAGCGTAGAGGGTCGAGGGGCACCCCTCCACTTT. Encoded protein: CASSVEGRGAPLHF. The chain combines TRBV9 with TRBJ1-6, with a weak D call TRBD1 (5 bases). The CDR3 has 14 residues. Between the trimmed V and J ends, which lost 0 bases and 11 bases, there was a span of 12 bases. The germline V gene has CDR1 SGDLS and CDR2 YYNGEE. The full variable domain, rest sourced from reference TRBV9 and TRBJ1-6, is DSGVTQTPKHLITATGQRVTLRCSPRSGDLSVYWYQQSLDQGLQFLIQYYNGEERAKGNILERFSAQQFPDLHSELNLSSLELGDSALYFCASSVEGRGAPLHFGNGTRLTVT.